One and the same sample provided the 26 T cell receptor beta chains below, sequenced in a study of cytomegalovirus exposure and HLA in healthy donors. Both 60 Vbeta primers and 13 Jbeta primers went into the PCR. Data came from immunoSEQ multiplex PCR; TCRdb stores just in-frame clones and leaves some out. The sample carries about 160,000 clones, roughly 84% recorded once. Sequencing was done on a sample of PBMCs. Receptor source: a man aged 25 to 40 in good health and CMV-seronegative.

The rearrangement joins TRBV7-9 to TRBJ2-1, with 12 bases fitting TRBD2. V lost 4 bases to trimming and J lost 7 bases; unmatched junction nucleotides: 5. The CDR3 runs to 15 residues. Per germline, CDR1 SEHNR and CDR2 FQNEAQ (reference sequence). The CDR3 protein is CASSSWTSGVNEQFF. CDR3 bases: TGTGCCAGCAGCTCGTGGACTAGCGGGGTAAATGAGCAGTTCTTC.

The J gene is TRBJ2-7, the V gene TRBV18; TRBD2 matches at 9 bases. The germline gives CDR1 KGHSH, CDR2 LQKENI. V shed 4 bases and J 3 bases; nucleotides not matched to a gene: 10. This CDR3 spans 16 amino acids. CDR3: CASSRSASGISYEQYF. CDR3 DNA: TGTGCCAGCTCACGGTCGGCTAGCGGGATCAGCTACGAGCAGTACTTC.

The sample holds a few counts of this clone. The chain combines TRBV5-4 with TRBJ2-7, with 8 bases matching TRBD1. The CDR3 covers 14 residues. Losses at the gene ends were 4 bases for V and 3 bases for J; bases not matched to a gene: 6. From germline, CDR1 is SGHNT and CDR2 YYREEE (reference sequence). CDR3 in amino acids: CASSLRTGNYEQYF. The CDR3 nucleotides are TGTGCCAGCAGCCTCCGGACAGGGAACTACGAGCAGTACTTC.

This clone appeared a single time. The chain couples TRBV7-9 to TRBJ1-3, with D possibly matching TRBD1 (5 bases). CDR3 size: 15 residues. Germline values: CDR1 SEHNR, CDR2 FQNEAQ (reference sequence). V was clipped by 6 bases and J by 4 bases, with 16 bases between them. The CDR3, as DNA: TGTGCCAGCAGTCTAGAAGGGGCAGCCGGAAACACCATATATTTT. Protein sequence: CASSLEGAAGNTIYF.

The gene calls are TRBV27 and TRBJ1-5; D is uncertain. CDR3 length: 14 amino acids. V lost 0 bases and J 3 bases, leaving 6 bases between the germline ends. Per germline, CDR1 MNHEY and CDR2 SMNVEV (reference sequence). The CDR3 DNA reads TGTGCCAGCAGTTTATCAGCCACCAATCAGCCCCAGCATTTT. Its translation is CASSLSATNQPQHF.

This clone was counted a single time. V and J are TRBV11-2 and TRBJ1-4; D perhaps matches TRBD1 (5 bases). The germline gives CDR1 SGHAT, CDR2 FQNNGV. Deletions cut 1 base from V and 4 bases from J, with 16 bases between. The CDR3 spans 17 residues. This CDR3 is CASSLGRGGRFNEKLFF. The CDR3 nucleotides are TGTGCCAGCAGCTTAGGTCGGGGGGGACGGTTTAATGAAAAACTGTTTTTT.

CDR3: CAITSSGLAQSGELFF. In DNA form, the CDR3 reads TGTGCCATCACCTCGTCCGGACTAGCGCAATCCGGGGAGCTGTTTTTT. The chain employs TRBV10-3 and TRBJ2-2; TRBD2 matches 9 bases. Germline lookup yields CDR1 ENHRY and CDR2 SYGVKD. Trimming at V came to 7 bases and at J to 6 bases, leaving 12 bases not matched to a gene. The CDR3 has 16 residues.

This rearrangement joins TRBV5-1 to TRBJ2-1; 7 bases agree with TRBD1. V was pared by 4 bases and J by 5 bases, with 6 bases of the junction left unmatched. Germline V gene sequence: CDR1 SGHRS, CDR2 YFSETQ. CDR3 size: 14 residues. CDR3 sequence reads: CASSLGTEDNEQFF. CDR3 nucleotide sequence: TGCGCCAGCAGCCTAGGGACAGAGGACAATGAGCAGTTCTTC.

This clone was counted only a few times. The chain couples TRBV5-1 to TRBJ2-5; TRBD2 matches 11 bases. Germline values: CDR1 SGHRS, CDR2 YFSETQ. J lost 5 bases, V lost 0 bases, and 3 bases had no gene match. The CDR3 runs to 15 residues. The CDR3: CASSLASGGPETQYF. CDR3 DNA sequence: TGCGCCAGCAGCTTGGCTAGCGGGGGGCCGGAGACCCAGTACTTC.

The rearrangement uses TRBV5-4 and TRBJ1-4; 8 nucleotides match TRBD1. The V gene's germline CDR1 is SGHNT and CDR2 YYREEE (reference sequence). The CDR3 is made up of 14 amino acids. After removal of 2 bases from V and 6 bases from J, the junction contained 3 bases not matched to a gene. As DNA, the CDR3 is TGTGCCAGCAGCTTCAAGGGACAGGATGAAAAACTGTTTTTT. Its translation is CASSFKGQDEKLFF.

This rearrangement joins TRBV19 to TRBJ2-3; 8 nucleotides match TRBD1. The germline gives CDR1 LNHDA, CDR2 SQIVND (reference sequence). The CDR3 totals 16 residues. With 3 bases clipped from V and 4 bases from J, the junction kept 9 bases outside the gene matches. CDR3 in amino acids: CASSIGGAGGPDTQYF. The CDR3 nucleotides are TGTGCCAGTAGTATCGGTGGGGCAGGGGGCCCAGATACGCAGTATTTT.

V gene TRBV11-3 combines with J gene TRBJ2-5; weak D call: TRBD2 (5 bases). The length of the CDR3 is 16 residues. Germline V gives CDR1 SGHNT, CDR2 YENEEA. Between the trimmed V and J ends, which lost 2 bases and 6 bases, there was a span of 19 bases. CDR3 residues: CASSLRGSFNTKTQYF. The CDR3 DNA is TGTGCCAGCAGCTTAAGAGGGTCCTTTAATACGAAGACCCAGTACTTC.

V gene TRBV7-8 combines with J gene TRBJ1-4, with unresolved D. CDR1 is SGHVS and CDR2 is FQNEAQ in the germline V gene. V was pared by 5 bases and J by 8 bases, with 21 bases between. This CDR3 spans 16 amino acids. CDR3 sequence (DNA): TGTGCCAGCAGCCCAGAAATGGGCGTGGCCGGAGAAAAACTGTTTTTT. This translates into CASSPEMGVAGEKLFF.

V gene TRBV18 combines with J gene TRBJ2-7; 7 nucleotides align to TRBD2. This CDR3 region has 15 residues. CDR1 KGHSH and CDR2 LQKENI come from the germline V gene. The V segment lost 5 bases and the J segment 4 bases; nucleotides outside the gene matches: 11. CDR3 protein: CASSGGEGRGYEQYF. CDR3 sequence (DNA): TGTGCCAGCTCAGGGGGGGAAGGGCGAGGTTACGAGCAGTACTTC.

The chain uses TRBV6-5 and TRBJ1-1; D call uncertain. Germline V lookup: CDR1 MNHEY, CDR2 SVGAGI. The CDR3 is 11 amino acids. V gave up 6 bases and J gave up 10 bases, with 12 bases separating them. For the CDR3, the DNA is TGTGCCAGCAGGACACCCGAGGGAGCTTTCTTT. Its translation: CASRTPEGAFF.

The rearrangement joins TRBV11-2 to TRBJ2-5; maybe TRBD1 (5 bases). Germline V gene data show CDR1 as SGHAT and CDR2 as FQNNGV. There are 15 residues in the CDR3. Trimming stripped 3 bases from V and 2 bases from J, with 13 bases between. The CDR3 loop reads CASSFNQGTQETQYF. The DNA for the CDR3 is TGTGCCAGCAGCTTCAACCAGGGTACGCAAGAGACCCAGTACTTC.

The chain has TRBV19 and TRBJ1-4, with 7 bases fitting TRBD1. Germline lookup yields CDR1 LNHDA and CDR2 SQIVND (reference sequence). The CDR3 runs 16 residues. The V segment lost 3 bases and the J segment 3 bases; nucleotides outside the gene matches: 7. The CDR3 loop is CASSIGTGASNEKLFF. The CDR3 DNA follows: TGTGCCAGTAGTATTGGCACAGGGGCGTCTAATGAAAAACTGTTTTTT.

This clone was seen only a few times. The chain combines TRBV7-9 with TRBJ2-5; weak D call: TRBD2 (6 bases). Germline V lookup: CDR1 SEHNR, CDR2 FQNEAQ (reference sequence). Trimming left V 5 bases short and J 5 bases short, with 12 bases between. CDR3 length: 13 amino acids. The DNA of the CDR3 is TGTGCCAGCAGCACCGGCGGGGAGGAGACCCAGTACTTC. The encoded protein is CASSTGGEETQYF.

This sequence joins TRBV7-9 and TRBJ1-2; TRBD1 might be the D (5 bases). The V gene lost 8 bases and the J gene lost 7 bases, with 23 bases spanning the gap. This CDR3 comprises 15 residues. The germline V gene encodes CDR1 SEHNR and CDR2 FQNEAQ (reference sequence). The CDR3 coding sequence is TGTGCCAGCGGAGTGGGGGGGGTCTATTTTCGTGGCTACACCTTC. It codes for CASGVGGVYFRGYTF. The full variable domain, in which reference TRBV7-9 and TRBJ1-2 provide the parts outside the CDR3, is DTGVSQNPRHKITKRGQNVTFRCDPISEHNRLYWYRQTLGQGPEFLTYFQNEAQLEKSRLLSDRFSAERPKGSFSTLEIQRTEQGDSAMYLCASGVGGVYFRGYTFGSGTRLTVV.

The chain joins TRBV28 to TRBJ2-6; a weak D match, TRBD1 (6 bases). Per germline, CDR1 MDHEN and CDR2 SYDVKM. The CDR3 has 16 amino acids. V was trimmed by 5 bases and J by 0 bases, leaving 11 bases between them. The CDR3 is CASSPTGISGANVLTF. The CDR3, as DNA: TGTGCCAGCAGTCCCACAGGGATCTCTGGGGCCAACGTCCTGACTTTC. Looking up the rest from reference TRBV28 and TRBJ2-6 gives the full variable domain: DVKVTQSSRYLVKRTGEKVFLECVQDMDHENMFWYRQDPGLGLRLIYFSYDVKMKEKGDIPEGYSVSREKKERFSLILESASTNQTSMYLCASSPTGISGANVLTFGAGSRLTVL.

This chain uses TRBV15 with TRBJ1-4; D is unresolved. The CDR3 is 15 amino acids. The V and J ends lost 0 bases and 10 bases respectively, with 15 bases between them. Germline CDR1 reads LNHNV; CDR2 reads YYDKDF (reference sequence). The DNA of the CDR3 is TGTGCCACCAGCAGAGATCTCCTCGCCGGGATAAAACTGTTTTTT. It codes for CATSRDLLAGIKLFF.

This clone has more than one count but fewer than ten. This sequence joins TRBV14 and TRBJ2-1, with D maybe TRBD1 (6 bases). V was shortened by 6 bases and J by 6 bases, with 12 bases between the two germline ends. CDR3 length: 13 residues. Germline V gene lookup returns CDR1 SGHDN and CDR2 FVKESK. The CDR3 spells CASRPMDSNEQFF. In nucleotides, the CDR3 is TGTGCCAGCAGACCAATGGACAGCAATGAGCAGTTCTTC.

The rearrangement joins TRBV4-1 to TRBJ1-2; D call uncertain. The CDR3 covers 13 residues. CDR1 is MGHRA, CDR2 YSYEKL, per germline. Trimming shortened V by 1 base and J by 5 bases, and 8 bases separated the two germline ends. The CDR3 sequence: CASSQAREYGYTF. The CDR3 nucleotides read TGCGCCAGCAGCCAAGCACGGGAGTATGGCTACACCTTC.

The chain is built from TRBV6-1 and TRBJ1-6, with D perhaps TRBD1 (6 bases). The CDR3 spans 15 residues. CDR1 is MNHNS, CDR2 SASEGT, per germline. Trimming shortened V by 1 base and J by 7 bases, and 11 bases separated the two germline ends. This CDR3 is CASSEVRGFNSPLHF. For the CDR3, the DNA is TGTGCCAGCAGTGAAGTTAGGGGGTTCAATTCACCCCTCCACTTT.

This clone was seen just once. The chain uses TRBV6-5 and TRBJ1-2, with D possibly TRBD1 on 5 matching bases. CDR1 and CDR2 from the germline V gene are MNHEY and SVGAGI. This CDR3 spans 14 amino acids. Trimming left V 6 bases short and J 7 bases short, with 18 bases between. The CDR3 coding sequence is TGTGCCAGCAGCCCCGTCGGGGGGATCCCTGGCTACACCTTC. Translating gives CASSPVGGIPGYTF.

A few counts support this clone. In DNA, the CDR3 is TGTGCCAGCAGCTTCCCCGGGACAGGGAGCACTGAAGCTTTCTTT. Translated, it gives CASSFPGTGSTEAFF. The rearrangement links TRBV5-8 to TRBJ1-1; 9 nucleotides line up with TRBD1. CDR3 length equals 15 residues. In germline, CDR1 is SGHTS, CDR2 YDEGEE. Unmatched junction bases numbered 6, after V lost 2 bases and J lost 4 bases. The entire variable domain, with the rest obtained from reference TRBV5-8 and TRBJ1-1, is as follows: EAGVTQSPTHLIKTRGQQATLRCSPISGHTSVYWYQQALGLGLQFLLWYDEGEERNRGNFPPRFSGRQFPNYSSELNVNALELEDSALYLCASSFPGTGSTEAFFGQGTRLTVV.